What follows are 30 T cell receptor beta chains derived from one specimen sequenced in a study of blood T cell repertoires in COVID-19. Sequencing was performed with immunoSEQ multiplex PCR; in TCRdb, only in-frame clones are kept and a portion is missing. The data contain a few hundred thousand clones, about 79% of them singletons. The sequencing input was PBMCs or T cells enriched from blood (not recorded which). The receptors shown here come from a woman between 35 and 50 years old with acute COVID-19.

The CDR3 DNA reads TGTGCCAGCAGTGAAACAGGAACAGATACGCAGTATTTT. Translated: CASSETGTDTQYF. The rearrangement joins TRBV2 to TRBJ2-3; D perhaps matches TRBD1 (5 bases). CDR1 is SNHLY and CDR2 is FYNNEI in the germline V gene. Trimming left V 2 bases short and J 3 bases short, with 6 bases between. The CDR3 has 13 residues.

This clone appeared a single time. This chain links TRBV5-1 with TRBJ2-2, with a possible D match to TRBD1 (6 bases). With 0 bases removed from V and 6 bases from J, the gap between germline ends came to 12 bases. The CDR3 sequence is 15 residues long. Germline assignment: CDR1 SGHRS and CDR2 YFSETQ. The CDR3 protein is CASSLARGGSGELFF. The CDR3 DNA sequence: TGCGCCAGCAGCTTGGCCAGGGGCGGGTCCGGGGAGCTGTTTTTT. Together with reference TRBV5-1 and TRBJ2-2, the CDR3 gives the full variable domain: KAGVTQTPRYLIKTRGQQVTLSCSPISGHRSVSWYQQTPGQGLQFLFEYFSETQRNKGNFPGRFSGRQFSNSRSEMNVSTLELGDSALYLCASSLARGGSGELFFGEGSRLTVL.

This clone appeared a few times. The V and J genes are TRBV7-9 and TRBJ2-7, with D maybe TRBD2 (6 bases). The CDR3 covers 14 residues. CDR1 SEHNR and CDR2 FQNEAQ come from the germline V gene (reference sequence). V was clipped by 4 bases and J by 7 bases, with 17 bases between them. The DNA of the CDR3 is TGTGCCAGCAGCTGGGAAATTGGAGGAGGGGAGCAGTACTTC. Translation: CASSWEIGGGEQYF.

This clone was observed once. This chain's CDR3 is CASSSRLAGSYEQYF. The CDR3 DNA is TGCGCCAGCAGCTCGCGACTAGCGGGATCCTACGAGCAGTACTTC. The rearrangement links TRBV4-1 to TRBJ2-7, with 11 nucleotides matching TRBD2. The length of the CDR3 is 15 residues. Germline trimming cut 5 bases from V and 1 base from J; bases unmatched to any gene: 4. In germline, CDR1 is MGHRA, CDR2 YSYEKL.

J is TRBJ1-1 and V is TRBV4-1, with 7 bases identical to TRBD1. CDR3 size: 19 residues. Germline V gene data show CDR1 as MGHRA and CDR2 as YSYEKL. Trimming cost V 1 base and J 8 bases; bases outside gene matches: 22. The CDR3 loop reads CASSQVILGQAQRDREAFF. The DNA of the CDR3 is TGCGCCAGCAGCCAAGTCATTCTAGGGCAGGCCCAGAGGGACAGAGAAGCTTTCTTT.

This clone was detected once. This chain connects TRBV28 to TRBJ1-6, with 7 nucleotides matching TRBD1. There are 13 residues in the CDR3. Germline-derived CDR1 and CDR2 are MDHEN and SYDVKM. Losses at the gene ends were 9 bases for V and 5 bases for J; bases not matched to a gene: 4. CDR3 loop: CASRTGDNSPLHF. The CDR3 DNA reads TGTGCCAGTAGGACAGGAGATAATTCACCCCTCCACTTT.

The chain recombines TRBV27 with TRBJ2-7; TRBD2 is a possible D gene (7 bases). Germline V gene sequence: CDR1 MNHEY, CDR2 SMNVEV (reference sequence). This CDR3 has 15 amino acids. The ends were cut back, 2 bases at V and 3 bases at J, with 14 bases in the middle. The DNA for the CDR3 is TGTGCCAGCAGTTTAGGGGGGGGCTATCTCTACGAGCAGTACTTC. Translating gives CASSLGGGYLYEQYF.

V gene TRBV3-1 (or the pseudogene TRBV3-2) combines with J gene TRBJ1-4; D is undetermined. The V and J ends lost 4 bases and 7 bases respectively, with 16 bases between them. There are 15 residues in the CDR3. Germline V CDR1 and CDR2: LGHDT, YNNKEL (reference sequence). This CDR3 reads CASSRNPGFGEKLFF. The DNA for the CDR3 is TGTGCCAGCAGCCGAAACCCAGGCTTCGGTGAAAAACTGTTTTTT.

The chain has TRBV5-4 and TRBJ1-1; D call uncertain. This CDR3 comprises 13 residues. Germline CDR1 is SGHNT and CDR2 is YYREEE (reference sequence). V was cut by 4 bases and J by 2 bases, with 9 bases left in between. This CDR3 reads CASSPPHNTEAFF. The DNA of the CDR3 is TGTGCCAGCAGCCCCCCCCATAACACTGAAGCTTTCTTT.

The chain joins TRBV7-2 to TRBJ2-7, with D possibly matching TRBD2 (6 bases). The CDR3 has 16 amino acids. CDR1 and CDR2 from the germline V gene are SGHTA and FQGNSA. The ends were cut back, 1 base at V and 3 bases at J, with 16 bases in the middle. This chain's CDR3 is CASSLGGGVNSYEQYF. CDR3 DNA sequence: TGTGCCAGCAGCTTAGGCGGCGGGGTTAATAGCTACGAGCAGTACTTC.

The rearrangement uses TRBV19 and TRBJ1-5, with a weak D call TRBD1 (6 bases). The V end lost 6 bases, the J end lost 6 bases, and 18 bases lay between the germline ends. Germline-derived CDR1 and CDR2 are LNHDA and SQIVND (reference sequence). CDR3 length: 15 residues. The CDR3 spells CASRRGAGAVQPQHF. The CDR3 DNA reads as TGTGCCAGTAGGCGGGGGGCAGGGGCCGTTCAGCCCCAGCATTTT.

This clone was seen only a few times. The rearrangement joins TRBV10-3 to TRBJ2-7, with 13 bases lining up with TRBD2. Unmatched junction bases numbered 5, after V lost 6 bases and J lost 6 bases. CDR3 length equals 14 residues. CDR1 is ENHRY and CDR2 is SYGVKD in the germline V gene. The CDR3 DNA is TGTGCCATCAGGGGGACTAGCGGGATGAGCGAGCAGTACTTC. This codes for CAIRGTSGMSEQYF.

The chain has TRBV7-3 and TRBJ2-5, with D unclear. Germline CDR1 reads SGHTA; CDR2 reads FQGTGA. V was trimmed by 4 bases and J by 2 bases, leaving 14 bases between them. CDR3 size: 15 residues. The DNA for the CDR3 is TGTGCCAGCAGCTCCGGTGGTGGCAGGCAAGAGACCCAGTACTTC. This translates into CASSSGGGRQETQYF.

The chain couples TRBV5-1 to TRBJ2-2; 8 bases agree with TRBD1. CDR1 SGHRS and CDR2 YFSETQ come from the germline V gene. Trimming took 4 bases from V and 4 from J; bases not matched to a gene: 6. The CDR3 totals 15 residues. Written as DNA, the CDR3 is TGCGCCAGCAGCACGGACAGGGTAATCACCGGGGAGCTGTTTTTT. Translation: CASSTDRVITGELFF.

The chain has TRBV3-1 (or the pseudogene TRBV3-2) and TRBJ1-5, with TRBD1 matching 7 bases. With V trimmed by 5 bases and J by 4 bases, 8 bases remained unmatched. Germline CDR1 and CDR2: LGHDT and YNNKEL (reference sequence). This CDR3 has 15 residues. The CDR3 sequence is CASSGAGQMNQPQHF. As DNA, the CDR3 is TGTGCCAGCAGCGGGGCGGGACAGATGAATCAGCCCCAGCATTTT.

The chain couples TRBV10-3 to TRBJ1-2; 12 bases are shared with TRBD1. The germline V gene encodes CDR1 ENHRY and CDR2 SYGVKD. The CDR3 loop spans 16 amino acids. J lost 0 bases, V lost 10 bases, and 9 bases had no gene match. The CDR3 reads CATKPGQGATNYGYTF. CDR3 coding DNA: TGTGCCACCAAGCCGGGACAGGGGGCAACTAACTATGGCTACACCTTC.

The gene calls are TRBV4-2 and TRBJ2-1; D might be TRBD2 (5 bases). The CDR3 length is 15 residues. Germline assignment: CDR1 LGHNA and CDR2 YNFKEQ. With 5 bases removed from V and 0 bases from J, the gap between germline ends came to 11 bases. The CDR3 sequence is CASSVSGYSYNEQFF. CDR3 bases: TGTGCCAGCAGCGTTTCGGGGTACTCCTACAATGAGCAGTTCTTC.

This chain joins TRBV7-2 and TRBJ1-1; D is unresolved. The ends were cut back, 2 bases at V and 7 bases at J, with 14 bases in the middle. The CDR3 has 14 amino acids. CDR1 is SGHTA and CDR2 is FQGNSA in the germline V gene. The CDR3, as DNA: TGTGCCAGCAGCTTAAACTCCCAAGCGGGTGAAGCTTTCTTT. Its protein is CASSLNSQAGEAFF.

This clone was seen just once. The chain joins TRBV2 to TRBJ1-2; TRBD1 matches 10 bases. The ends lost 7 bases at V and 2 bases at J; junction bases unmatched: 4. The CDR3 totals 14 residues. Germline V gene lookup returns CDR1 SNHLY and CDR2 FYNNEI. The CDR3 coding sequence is TGTGCCAGCACCGGACAGGGGGGGAACTATGGCTACACCTTC. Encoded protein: CASTGQGGNYGYTF.

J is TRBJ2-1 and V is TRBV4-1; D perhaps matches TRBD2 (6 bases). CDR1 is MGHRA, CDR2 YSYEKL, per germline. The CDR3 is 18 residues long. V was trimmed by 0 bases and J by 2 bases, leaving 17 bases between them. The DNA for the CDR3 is TGCGCCAGCAGCCAAGATCTAAGCGGGCCCGCTACCTACAATGAGCAGTTCTTC. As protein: CASSQDLSGPATYNEQFF.

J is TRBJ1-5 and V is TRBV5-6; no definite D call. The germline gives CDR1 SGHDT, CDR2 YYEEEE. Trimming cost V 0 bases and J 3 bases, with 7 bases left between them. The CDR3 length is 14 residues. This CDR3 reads CASSLGLDNQPQHF. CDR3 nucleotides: TGTGCCAGCAGCTTGGGGCTCGACAATCAGCCCCAGCATTTT.

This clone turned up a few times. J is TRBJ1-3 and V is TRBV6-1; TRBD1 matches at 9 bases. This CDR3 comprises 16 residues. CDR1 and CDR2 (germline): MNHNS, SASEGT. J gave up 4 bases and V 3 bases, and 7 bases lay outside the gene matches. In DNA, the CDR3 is TGTGCCAGCAGTGATGCGGGACAGGGAAGAGGAAACACCATATATTTT. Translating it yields CASSDAGQGRGNTIYF.

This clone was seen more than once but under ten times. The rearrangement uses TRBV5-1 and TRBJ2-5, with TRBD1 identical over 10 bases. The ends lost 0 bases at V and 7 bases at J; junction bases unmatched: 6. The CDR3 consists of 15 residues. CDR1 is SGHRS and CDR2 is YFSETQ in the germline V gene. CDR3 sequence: CASSLEDRGTGTQYF. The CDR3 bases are TGCGCCAGCAGCTTGGAGGACAGGGGGACTGGGACCCAGTACTTC.

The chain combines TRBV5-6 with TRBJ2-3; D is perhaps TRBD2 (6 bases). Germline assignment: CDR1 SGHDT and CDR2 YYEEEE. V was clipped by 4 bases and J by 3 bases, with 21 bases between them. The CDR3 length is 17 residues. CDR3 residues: CASSGRLRGGPTDTQYF. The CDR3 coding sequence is TGTGCCAGCAGCGGGAGGTTGCGGGGAGGACCAACAGATACGCAGTATTTT.

The CDR3 nucleotides are TGTGCCAGCTCACCACGGACAGGGCCTACTATGAACACTGAAGCTTTCTTT. Protein product: CASSPRTGPTMNTEAFF. The V call is TRBV18, the J call TRBJ1-1, with 8 positions matching TRBD1. CDR1 is KGHSH, CDR2 LQKENI, per germline. The V segment lost 1 base and the J segment 0 bases; nucleotides outside the gene matches: 7. The length of the CDR3 is 17 residues.

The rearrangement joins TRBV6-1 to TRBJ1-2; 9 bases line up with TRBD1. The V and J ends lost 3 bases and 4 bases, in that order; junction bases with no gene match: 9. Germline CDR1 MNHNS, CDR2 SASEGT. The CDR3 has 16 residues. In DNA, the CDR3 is TGTGCCAGCAGTGATCTGGGACAGGGAAGGGTCTATGGCTACACCTTC. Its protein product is CASSDLGQGRVYGYTF.

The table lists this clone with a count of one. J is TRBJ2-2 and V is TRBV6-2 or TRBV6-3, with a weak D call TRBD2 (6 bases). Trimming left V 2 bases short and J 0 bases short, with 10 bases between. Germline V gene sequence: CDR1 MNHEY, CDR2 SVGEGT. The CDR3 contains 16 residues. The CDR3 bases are TGTGCCAGCAGTTACCGGAGGGCTGCGAACACCGGGGAGCTGTTTTTT. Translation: CASSYRRAANTGELFF.

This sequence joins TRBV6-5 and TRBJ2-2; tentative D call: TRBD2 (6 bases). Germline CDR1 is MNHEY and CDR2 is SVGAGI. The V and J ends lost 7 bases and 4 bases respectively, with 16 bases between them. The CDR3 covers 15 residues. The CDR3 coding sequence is TGTGCCAGCACGGTTCTAGCGTGGGGCACCGGGGAGCTGTTTTTT. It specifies CASTVLAWGTGELFF.

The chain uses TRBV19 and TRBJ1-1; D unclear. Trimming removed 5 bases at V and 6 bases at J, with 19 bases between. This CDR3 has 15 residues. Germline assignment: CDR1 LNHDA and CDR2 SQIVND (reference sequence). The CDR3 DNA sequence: TGTGCCAGTAGTCCAGAAATCAACAGAGTTCCTGAAGCTTTCTTT. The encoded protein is CASSPEINRVPEAFF.

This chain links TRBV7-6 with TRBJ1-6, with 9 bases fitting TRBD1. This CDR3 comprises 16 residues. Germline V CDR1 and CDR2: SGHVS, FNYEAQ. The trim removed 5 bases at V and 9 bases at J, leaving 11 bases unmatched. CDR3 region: CASSPETGTGISPLHF. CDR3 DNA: TGTGCCAGCAGCCCGGAGACCGGGACAGGGATTTCACCCCTCCACTTT.